This T cell receptor (beta chain) was captured by sequencing in a study of T cell responses to AZD1222 COVID-19 vaccine. Measured with immunoSEQ multiplex PCR; TCRdb has only the in-frame clones, and not every one. The repertoire consists of about 150,000 clones, with roughly 88% occurring once and the leading ten covering 5% to 6.5%. V lost 5 bases, J lost 1 base, and 9 bases stayed unmatched. The CDR3 length is 16 residues. The germline V gene encodes CDR1 MNHEY and CDR2 SVGEGT. The clonotype was recovered from an adult who received the AZD1222 COVID-19 vaccine. The chain couples TRBV6-2 or TRBV6-3 to TRBJ1-1, with 8 bases fitting TRBD1. This material consisted of peripheral blood, taken 28 days after the second AZD1222 dose. The CDR3 here is CASSPYTTGENTEAFF. DNA for the CDR3: TGTGCCAGCAGTCCCTACACGACAGGGGAGAACACTGAAGCTTTCTTT.